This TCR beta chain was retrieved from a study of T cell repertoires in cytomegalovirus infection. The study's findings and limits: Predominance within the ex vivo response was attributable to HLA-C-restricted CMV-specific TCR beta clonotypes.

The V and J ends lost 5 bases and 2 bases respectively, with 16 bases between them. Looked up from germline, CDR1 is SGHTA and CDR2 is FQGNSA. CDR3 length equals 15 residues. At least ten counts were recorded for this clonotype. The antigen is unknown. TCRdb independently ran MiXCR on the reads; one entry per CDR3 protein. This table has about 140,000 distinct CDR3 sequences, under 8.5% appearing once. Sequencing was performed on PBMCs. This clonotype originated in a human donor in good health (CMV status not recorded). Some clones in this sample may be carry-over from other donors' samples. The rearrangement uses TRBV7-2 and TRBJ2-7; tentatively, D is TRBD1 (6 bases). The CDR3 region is CASSRPNRAPYEQYF. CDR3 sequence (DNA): TGTGCCAGCAGCAGACCCAACAGGGCTCCCTACGAGCAGTACTTC. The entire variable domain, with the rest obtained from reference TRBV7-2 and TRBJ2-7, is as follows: GAGVSQSPSNKVTEKGKDVELRCDPISGHTALYWYRQSLGQGLEFLIYFQGNSAPDKSGLPSDRFSAERTGGSVSTLTIQRTQQEDSAVYLCASSRPNRAPYEQYFGPGTRLTVT.